This TCR beta chain stems from a study of shared clonotypes between healthy human individuals. Profiling relied on immunoSEQ multiplex PCR, and the TCRdb table lists in-frame clones only, not all of them. The sample holds about 530,000 clones; 75% to 80% are singletons and the top ten take around 12%. The clonotype was recovered from a woman aged 35 to 49 in good health. Some clones in this sample may be carry-over from other donors' samples. Sequencing was carried out using PBMCs.

CDR3: CASSLDSAYEQYF. CDR3 DNA sequence: TGTGCCAGCAGCTTAGACTCCGCCTACGAGCAGTACTTC. The chain recombines TRBV7-3 with TRBJ2-7; unclear D gene. V lost 2 bases and J lost 2, with 7 bases in between. CDR3 length: 13 residues. Germline CDR1 and CDR2: SGHTA and FQGTGA.